The table lists the clone carrying this T cell receptor (beta chain) with a count of one. The record originates from a study of cytomegalovirus exposure and HLA in healthy donors. The PCR contained 60 Vbeta and 13 Jbeta primers. Produced via immunoSEQ multiplex PCR; TCRdb's table is partial and in-frame only. The data contain about 140,000 clones, less than 85% of them singletons. Trimming cost V 1 base and J 0 bases, with 9 bases left between them. CDR1 and CDR2 (germline): SGHAT, FQNNGV. CDR3 length: 15 residues. The gene calls are TRBV11-2 and TRBJ2-5; TRBD1 might be the D (5 bases). The sample taken for sequencing was PBMCs. The clonotype comes from a woman aged 45-60 years in good health and CMV-seropositive. CDR3 bases: TGTGCCAGCAGCTTAGGGGGCAACCACCAAGAGACCCAGTACTTC. This gives the protein CASSLGGNHQETQYF.